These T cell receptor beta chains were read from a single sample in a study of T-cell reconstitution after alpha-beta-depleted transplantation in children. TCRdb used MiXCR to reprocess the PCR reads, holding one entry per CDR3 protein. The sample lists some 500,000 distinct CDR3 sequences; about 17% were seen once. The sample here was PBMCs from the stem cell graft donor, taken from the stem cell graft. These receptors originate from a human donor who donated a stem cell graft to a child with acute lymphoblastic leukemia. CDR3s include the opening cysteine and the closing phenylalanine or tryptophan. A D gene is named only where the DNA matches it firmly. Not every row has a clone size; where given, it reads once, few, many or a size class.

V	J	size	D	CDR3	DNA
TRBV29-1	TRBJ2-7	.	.	CSVEGGISSYEQYF	TGCAGCGTTGAGGGGGGAATCAGCTCCTACGAGCAGTACTTC
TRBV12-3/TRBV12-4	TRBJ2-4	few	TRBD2	CASLPGRAELAKNIQYF	TGTGCCAGCCTTCCAGGGAGGGCTGAGCTAGCCAAAAACATTCAGTACTTC
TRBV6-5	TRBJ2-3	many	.	CASSPGLLDTDTQYF	TGTGCCAGCAGCCCAGGACTCCTCGACACAGATACGCAGTATTTT
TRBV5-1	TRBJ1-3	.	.	CASSLYGNTIYF	TGCGCCAGCAGCTTGTATGGAAACACCATATATTTT
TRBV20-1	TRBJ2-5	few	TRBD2	CSASLGTREGETQYF	TGCAGTGCTAGCCTAGGGACACGGGAGGGAGAGACCCAGTACTTC
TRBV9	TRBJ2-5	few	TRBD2	CASSVADPSGRETQYF	TGTGCCAGCAGCGTAGCTGACCCTAGCGGGAGAGAGACCCAGTACTTC
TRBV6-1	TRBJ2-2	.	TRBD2	CASNPGLANTGELFF	TGTGCCAGCAATCCGGGACTAGCCAACACCGGGGAGCTGTTTTTT
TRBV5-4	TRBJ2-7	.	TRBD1	CASSLNEGGHEQYF	TGTGCCAGCAGCTTGAACGAAGGGGGCCACGAGCAGTACTTC
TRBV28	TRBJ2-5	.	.	CASSPLGRTQYF	TGTGCCAGCAGCCCCCTCGGGAGGACCCAGTACTTC
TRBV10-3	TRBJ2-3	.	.	CAPQGLPQDTQYF	TGTGCCCCCCAGGGACTCCCGCAAGATACGCAGTATTTT
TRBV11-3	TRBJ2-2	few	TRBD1	CASSLTGAGTGELFF	TGTGCCAGCAGCTTAACAGGGGCCGGCACCGGGGAGCTGTTTTTT
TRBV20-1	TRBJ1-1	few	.	CSARVLGSTEAFF	TGCAGTGCTAGAGTGCTGGGAAGCACTGAAGCTTTCTTT
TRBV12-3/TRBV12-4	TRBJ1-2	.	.	CASGNPGRDGYTF	TGTGCCAGCGGGAACCCTGGCCGGGATGGCTACACCTTC
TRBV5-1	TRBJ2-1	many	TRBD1	CASSLALTGGNDEQFF	TGCGCCAGCAGCTTGGCTCTGACAGGGGGAAATGATGAGCAGTTCTTC
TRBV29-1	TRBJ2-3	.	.	CSVEEEQTDTQYF	TGCAGCGTTGAAGAAGAGCAAACAGATACGCAGTATTTT
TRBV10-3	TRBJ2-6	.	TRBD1	CAISAGQGRLSGANVLTF	TGTGCCATCAGTGCCGGACAGGGAAGATTATCTGGGGCCAACGTCCTGACTTTC
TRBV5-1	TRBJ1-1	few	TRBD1	CASSTGQGAAEAFF	TGCGCCAGCAGCACAGGACAGGGGGCGGCTGAAGCTTTCTTT
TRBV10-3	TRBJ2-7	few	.	CAISVRRDEQYF	TGTGCCATCAGTGTCCGAAGGGACGAGCAGTACTTC